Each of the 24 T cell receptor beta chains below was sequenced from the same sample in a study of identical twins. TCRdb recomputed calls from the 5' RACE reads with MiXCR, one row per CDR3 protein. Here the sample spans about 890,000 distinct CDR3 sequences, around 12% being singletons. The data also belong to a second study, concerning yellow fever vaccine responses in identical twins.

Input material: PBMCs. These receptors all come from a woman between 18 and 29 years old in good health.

The CDR3 bases are TGTGCCAGCAGCCAAGCATATTCTAGCGGGAGCTACAATGAGCAGTTCTTC. Translated: CASSQAYSSGSYNEQFF. The rearrangement joins TRBV3-1 to TRBJ2-1; 10 bases align to TRBD2. The CDR3 consists of 17 residues. The V gene's germline CDR1 is LGHDT and CDR2 YNNKEL (reference sequence). The V and J ends lost 1 base and 3 bases, in that order; junction bases with no gene match: 6.

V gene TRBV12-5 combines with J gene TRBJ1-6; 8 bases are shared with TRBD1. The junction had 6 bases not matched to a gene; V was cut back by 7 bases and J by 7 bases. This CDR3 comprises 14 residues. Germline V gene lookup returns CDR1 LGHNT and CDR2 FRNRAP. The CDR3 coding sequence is TGTGCTAGTGCCTTCGGACAGGGAAATTCACCCCTCCACTTT. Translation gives CASAFGQGNSPLHF.

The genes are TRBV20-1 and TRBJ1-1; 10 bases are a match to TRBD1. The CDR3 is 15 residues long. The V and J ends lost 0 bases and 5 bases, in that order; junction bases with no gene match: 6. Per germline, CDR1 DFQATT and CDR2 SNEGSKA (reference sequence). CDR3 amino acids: CSARDTPGQGTEAFF. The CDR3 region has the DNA TGCAGTGCTAGAGACACTCCGGGACAGGGGACTGAAGCTTTCTTT.

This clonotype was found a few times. The CDR3 coding sequence is TGTGCCAGCAGCTTAGGACGGCCCAACTCCTACGAGCAGTACTTC. Amino acids: CASSLGRPNSYEQYF. The gene calls are TRBV7-2 and TRBJ2-7, with D unclear. This CDR3 comprises 15 residues. Trimming pared 1 base from V and 0 bases from J, leaving 10 bases between. Germline V CDR1 and CDR2: SGHTA, FQGNSA.

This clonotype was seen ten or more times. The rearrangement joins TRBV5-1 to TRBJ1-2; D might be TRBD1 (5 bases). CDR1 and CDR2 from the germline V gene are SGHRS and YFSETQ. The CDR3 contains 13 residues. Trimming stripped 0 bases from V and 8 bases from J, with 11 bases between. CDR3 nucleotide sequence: TGCGCCAGCAGCTTGGTGGGACCCGGAGGCTACACCTTC. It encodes CASSLVGPGGYTF.

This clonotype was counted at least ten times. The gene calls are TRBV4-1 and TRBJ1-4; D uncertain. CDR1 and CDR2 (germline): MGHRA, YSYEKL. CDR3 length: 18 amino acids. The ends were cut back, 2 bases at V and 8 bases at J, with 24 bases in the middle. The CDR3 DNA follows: TGCGCCAGCAGCCAATTGGACCGTCGGGGATCTCCGGTCGAAAAACTGTTTTTT. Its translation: CASSQLDRRGSPVEKLFF.

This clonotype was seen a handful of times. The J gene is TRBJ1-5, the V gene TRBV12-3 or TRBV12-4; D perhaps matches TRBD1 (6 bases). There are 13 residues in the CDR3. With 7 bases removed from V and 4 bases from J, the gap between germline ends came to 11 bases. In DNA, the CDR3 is TGTGCCAGCACCCAAACAGGGAATCAGCCCCAGCATTTT. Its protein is CASTQTGNQPQHF.

CDR3 nucleotides: TGTGCCATCAGATTCGGGGAGAACACTGAAGCTTTCTTT. Protein sequence: CAIRFGENTEAFF. This chain joins TRBV10-3 and TRBJ1-1; D remains ambiguous. Germline values: CDR1 ENHRY, CDR2 SYGVKD. The length of the CDR3 is 13 residues. V lost 6 bases and J lost 1, with 9 bases in between.

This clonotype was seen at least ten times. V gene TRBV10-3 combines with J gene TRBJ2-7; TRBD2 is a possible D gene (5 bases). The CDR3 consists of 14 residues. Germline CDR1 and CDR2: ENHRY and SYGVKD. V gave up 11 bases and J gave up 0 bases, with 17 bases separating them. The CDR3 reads CASLGGPNSYEQYF. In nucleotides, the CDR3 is TGTGCCTCCCTAGGAGGACCTAACTCCTACGAGCAGTACTTC.

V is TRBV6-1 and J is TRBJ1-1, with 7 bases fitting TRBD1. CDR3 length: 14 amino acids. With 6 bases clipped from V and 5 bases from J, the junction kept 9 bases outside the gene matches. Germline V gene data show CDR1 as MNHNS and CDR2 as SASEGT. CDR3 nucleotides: TGTGCCAGCAGACCCACAGGGGTAAAGACTGAAGCTTTCTTT. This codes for CASRPTGVKTEAFF.

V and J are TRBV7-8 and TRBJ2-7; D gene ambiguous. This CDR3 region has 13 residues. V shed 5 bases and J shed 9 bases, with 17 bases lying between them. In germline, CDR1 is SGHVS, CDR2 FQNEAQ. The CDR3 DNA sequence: TGTGCCAGCAGCCTAGAAGGTTCCGCGAGGCAGTACTTC. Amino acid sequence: CASSLEGSARQYF.

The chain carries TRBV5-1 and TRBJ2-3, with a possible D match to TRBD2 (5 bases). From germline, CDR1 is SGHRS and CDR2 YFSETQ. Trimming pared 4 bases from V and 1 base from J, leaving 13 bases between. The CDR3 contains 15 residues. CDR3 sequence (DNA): TGCGCCAGCAGCATACCCCGGGGTCGCACAGATACGCAGTATTTT. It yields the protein CASSIPRGRTDTQYF.

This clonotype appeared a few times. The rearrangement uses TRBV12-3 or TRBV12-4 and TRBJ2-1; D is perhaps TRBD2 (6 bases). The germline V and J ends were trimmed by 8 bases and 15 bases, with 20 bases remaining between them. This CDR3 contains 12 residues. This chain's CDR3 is CASGTFSGPGFF. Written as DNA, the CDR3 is TGTGCCAGCGGGACCTTTAGCGGACCGGGGTTCTTC.

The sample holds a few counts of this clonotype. The CDR3 loop is CASSRTSGKGNEQFF. The CDR3 DNA is TGTGCCAGCAGCCGGACTAGCGGGAAAGGCAATGAGCAGTTCTTC. The chain combines TRBV7-9 with TRBJ2-1; TRBD2 matches at 12 bases. The CDR3 is made up of 15 amino acids. The germline gives CDR1 SEHNR, CDR2 FQNEAQ (reference sequence). The V segment lost 5 bases and the J segment 6 bases; nucleotides outside the gene matches: 5. Full variable domain (missing parts from reference TRBV7-9 and TRBJ2-1): DTGVSQNPRHKITKRGQNVTFRCDPISEHNRLYWYRQTLGQGPEFLTYFQNEAQLEKSRLLSDRFSAERPKGSFSTLEIQRTEQGDSAMYLCASSRTSGKGNEQFFGPGTRLTVL.

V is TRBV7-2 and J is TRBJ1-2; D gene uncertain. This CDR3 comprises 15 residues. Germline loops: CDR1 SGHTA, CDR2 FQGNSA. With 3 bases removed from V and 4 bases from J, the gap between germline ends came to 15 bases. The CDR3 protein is CASSFGRRPIYGYTF. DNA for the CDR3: TGTGCCAGCAGCTTCGGCAGGAGGCCCATCTATGGCTACACCTTC.

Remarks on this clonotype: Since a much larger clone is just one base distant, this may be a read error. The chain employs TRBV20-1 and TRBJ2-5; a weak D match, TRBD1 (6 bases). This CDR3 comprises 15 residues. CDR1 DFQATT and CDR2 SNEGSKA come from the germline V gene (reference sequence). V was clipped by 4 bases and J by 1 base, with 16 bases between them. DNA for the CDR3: TGCAGTGCTACGACACAGGGCCTGGGCCAAGAGACCCAGTACTTC. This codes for CSATTQGLGQETQYF.

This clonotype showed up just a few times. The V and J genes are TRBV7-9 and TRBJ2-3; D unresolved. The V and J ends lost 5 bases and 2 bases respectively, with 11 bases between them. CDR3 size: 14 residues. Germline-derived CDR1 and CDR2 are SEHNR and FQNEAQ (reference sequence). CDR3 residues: CASSAWVNTDTQYF. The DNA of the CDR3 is TGTGCCAGCAGCGCGTGGGTGAACACAGATACGCAGTATTTT.

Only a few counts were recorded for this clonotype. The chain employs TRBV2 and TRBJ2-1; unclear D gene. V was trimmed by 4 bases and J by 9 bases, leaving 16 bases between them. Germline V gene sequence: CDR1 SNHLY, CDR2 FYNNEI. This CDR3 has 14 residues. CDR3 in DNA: TGTGCCAGCAGTGCCGGACGAGCCGGCGGTGAGCAGTTCTTC. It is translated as CASSAGRAGGEQFF.

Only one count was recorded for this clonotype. The DNA for the CDR3 is TGCAGTGCCACCTCGGGTCAGGGGACCTACGAGCAGTACGTC. Residues: CSATSGQGTYEQYV. This chain uses TRBV20-1 with TRBJ2-7; D is perhaps TRBD1 (6 bases). V lost 6 bases, J lost 2 bases, and 17 bases lay in between. Germline assignment: CDR1 DFQATT and CDR2 SNEGSKA (reference sequence). The CDR3 has 14 residues.

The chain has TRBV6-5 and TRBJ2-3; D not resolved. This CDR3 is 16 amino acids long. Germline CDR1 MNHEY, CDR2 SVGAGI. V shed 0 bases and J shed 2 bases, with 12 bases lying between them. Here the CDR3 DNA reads TGTGCCAGCAGTTACTCGACAATAGCTTCCACAGATACGCAGTATTTT. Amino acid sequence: CASSYSTIASTDTQYF.

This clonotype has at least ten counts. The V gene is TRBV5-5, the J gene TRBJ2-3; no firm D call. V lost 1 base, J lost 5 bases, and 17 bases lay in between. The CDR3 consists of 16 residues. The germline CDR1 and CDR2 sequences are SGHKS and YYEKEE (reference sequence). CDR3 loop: CASSLMAEPIKDTQYF. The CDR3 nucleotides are TGTGCCAGCAGCTTGATGGCCGAGCCAATAAAAGATACGCAGTATTTT. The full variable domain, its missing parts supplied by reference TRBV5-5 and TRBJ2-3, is DAGVTQSPTHLIKTRGQQVTLRCSPISGHKSVSWYQQVLGQGPQFIFQYYEKEERGRGNFPDRFSARQFPNYSSELNVNALLLGDSALYLCASSLMAEPIKDTQYFGPGTRLTVL.

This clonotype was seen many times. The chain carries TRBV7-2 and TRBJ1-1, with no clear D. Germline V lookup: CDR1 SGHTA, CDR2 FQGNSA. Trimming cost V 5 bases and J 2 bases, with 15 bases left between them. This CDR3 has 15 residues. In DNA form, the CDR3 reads TGTGCCAGCAGCCACCGCAATATCCCCAACACTGAAGCTTTCTTT. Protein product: CASSHRNIPNTEAFF. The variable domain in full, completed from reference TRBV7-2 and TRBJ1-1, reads GAGVSQSPSNKVTEKGKDVELRCDPISGHTALYWYRQSLGQGLEFLIYFQGNSAPDKSGLPSDRFSAERTGGSVSTLTIQRTQQEDSAVYLCASSHRNIPNTEAFFGQGTRLTVV.

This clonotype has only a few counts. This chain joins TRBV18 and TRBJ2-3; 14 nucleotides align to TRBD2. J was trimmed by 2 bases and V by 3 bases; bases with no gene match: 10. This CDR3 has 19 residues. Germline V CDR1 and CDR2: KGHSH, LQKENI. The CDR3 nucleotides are TGTGCCAGCTCACCGCCGAAGGGACTAGCGGGGGCAAACACAGATACGCAGTATTTT. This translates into CASSPPKGLAGANTDTQYF. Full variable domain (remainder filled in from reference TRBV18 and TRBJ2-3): NAGVMQNPRHLVRRRGQEARLRCSPMKGHSHVYWYRQLPEEGLKFMVYLQKENIIDESGMPKERFSAEFPKEGPSILRIQQVVRGDSAAYFCASSPPKGLAGANTDTQYFGPGTRLTVL.

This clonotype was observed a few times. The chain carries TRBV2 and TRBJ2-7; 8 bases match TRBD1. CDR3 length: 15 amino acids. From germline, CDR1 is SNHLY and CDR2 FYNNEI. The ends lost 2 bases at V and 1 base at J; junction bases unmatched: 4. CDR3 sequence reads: CASSESRGLSYEQYF. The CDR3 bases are TGTGCCAGCAGTGAATCCAGGGGGCTTTCCTACGAGCAGTACTTC.